One sample yielded the 5 T cell receptor beta chains listed below, sequenced in a study of siplizumab effects on memory and regulatory T cells. The table came from immunoSEQ multiplex PCR; TCRdb's copy has only in-frame clones and leaves some out. The data show about 26,000 clones, roughly 82% seen once. Sequenced input: memory CD4+ T cells sorted from blood. The receptors stem from a human donor in good health.

The chain joins TRBV6-1 to TRBJ1-2; D not certain. V was cut by 3 bases and J by 6 bases, with 8 bases left in between. The CDR3 runs 12 residues. CDR1 and CDR2 (germline): MNHNS, SASEGT. CDR3 bases: TGTGCCAGCAGTGATCGGGCCAATGGCTACACCTTC. Translated, it gives CASSDRANGYTF.

This rearrangement joins TRBV13 to TRBJ2-7; TRBD2 matches at 10 bases. V lost 4 bases and J lost 0; bases outside the gene matches: 9. The CDR3 is 17 residues long. Germline-derived CDR1 and CDR2 are PRHDT and FYEKMQ (reference sequence). The CDR3 here is CASSYVLAGLSSYEQYF. CDR3 nucleotide sequence: TGTGCCAGCAGCTACGTACTAGCGGGGTTGAGCTCCTACGAGCAGTACTTC.

The CDR3 bases are TGTGCCTGGAGTCGGACTGCCTGGCCGGATACCCAGTACTTC. Protein sequence: CAWSRTAWPDTQYF. The chain carries TRBV30 and TRBJ2-5, with D possibly being TRBD2 (5 bases). The CDR3 is 14 residues long. Germline V gene sequence: CDR1 GTSNPN, CDR2 SVGIG (reference sequence). V was shortened by 2 bases and J by 8 bases, with 18 bases between the two germline ends.

The chain has TRBV29-1 and TRBJ1-2; no clear D. V was pared by 3 bases and J by 0 bases, with 8 bases between. In germline, CDR1 is SQVTM, CDR2 ANQGSEA. The CDR3 length is 13 residues. CDR3 in DNA: TGCAGCGTTGATGCCAGTACTAACTATGGCTACACCTTC. Translated, it gives CSVDASTNYGYTF.

The V and J genes are TRBV29-1 and TRBJ2-2, with D uncertain. Deletions cut 1 base from V and 4 bases from J, with 10 bases between. CDR3 length: 14 amino acids. The V gene's germline CDR1 is SQVTM and CDR2 ANQGSEA. The CDR3 bases are TGCAGCGTTGAAGGGTTTGGCAGCACCGGGGAGCTGTTTTTT. It specifies CSVEGFGSTGELFF.